The clone carrying this T cell receptor beta chain appeared many times. The sample comes from a study of T-cell reconstitution after alpha-beta-depleted transplantation in children. The CDR3 contains 15 residues. Between the trimmed V and J ends, which lost 5 bases and 2 bases, there was a span of 16 bases. Germline CDR1 and CDR2: DFQATT and SNEGSKA (reference sequence). Preparation of the TCRbeta library involved a method that used unique molecular identifiers. A single record per CDR3 protein comes from TCRdb applying MiXCR to the PCR reads. This table holds 190,000 or so distinct CDR3 sequences, about 6.4% found once.

The sequenced sample was PBMCs from the stem cell graft donor, obtained from the stem cell graft. This TCR was recovered from a human donor who donated a stem cell graft to a child with Wiskott-Aldrich syndrome. The chain couples TRBV20-1 to TRBJ1-5; D gene uncertain. The CDR3 nucleotides are TGCAGTGCTCCGTGGGCGGGAAGTGGCAATCAGCCCCAGCATTTT. Its protein is CSAPWAGSGNQPQHF.